The 22 T cell receptor beta chains below all came from one sample that was sequenced in a study of cytomegalovirus exposure and HLA in healthy donors. PCR was performed using 60 Vbeta and 13 Jbeta primers. Clones were read by immunoSEQ multiplex PCR, and TCRdb kept only the in-frame ones, dropping some. The sample records roughly 150,000 clones, 84% being singletons. Sequencing was carried out using PBMCs. These receptors were obtained from a boy between 2 and 10 years old in good health and CMV-seronegative.

The genes are TRBV6-5 and TRBJ2-5; 7 nucleotides match TRBD2. V was pared by 0 bases and J by 1 base, with 2 bases of the junction left unmatched. The CDR3 runs to 15 residues. CDR1 MNHEY and CDR2 SVGAGI come from the germline V gene. The DNA for the CDR3 is TGTGCCAGCAGTTACTCATCTAGCGGCCAAGAGACCCAGTACTTC. Translated: CASSYSSSGQETQYF.

The chain recombines TRBV7-9 with TRBJ1-2, with D possibly being TRBD1 (5 bases). The length of the CDR3 is 10 residues. The germline V gene encodes CDR1 SEHNR and CDR2 FQNEAQ (reference sequence). With 10 bases removed from V and 8 bases from J, the gap between germline ends came to 11 bases. CDR3 in amino acids: CATQGMGYTF. For the CDR3, the DNA is TGTGCCACCCAGGGAATGGGCTACACCTTC. The full variable domain, its missing parts supplied by reference TRBV7-9 and TRBJ1-2, is DTGVSQNPRHKITKRGQNVTFRCDPISEHNRLYWYRQTLGQGPEFLTYFQNEAQLEKSRLLSDRFSAERPKGSFSTLEIQRTEQGDSAMYLCATQGMGYTFGSGTRLTVV.

This rearrangement joins TRBV7-6 to TRBJ1-1; D perhaps matches TRBD1 (5 bases). This CDR3 has 17 amino acids. V shed 3 bases and J shed 0 bases, with 17 bases lying between them. CDR1 and CDR2 (germline): SGHVS, FNYEAQ. The CDR3 coding sequence is TGTGCCAGCAGCTTTGGATTTCCAGGGCGCCTGAACACTGAAGCTTTCTTT. It yields the protein CASSFGFPGRLNTEAFF. Combining the CDR3 with reference TRBV7-6 and TRBJ1-1 gives the whole variable domain GAGVSQSPRYKVTKRGQDVALRCDPISGHVSLYWYRQALGQGPEFLTYFNYEAQQDKSGLPNDRFSAERPEGSISTLTIQRTEQRDSAMYRCASSFGFPGRLNTEAFFGQGTRLTVV.

The V call is TRBV7-9, the J call TRBJ2-1, with D perhaps TRBD2 (6 bases). V was shortened by 8 bases and J by 4 bases, with 9 bases between the two germline ends. CDR3 length equals 12 residues. Germline V gene data show CDR1 as SEHNR and CDR2 as FQNEAQ (reference sequence). CDR3 sequence: CASDREYNEQFF. Written as DNA, the CDR3 is TGTGCCAGCGACCGGGAGTACAATGAGCAGTTCTTC.

The V call is TRBV4-3, the J call TRBJ2-1, with D possibly matching TRBD1 (6 bases). The ends were cut back, 3 bases at V and 8 bases at J, with 11 bases in the middle. The CDR3 totals 13 residues. Germline loops: CDR1 LGHNA, CDR2 YSLEER. CDR3 in amino acids: CASSHLGTHEQFF. The CDR3 DNA reads TGCGCCAGCAGCCACCTAGGGACACATGAGCAGTTCTTC.

The rearrangement links TRBV15 to TRBJ1-2; D might be TRBD1 (6 bases). CDR1 is LNHNV and CDR2 is YYDKDF in the germline V gene (reference sequence). CDR3 length: 15 amino acids. With 1 base removed from V and 2 bases from J, the gap between germline ends came to 11 bases. CDR3 region: CATSRAGTQNYGYTF. The CDR3 DNA reads as TGTGCCACCAGCAGAGCCGGGACACAAAACTATGGCTACACCTTC.

This clone was counted once. The gene calls are TRBV5-5 and TRBJ2-7; D may be TRBD1 (6 bases). The germline CDR1 and CDR2 sequences are SGHKS and YYEKEE (reference sequence). Trimming took off 3 bases at V and 2 bases at J, with 18 bases between the two ends. CDR3 length equals 16 residues. In DNA form, the CDR3 reads TGTGCCAGCAGCTCCCCGGGGAGAAACAGGGCCTACGAGCAGTACTTC. It translates to CASSSPGRNRAYEQYF.

V and J are TRBV2 and TRBJ1-2, with D maybe TRBD1 (5 bases). The CDR3 length is 14 residues. Germline V gives CDR1 SNHLY, CDR2 FYNNEI. V lost 4 bases, J lost 5 bases, and 14 bases lay in between. The CDR3 sequence is CASSVESGGYGYTF. CDR3 DNA: TGTGCCAGCAGTGTTGAGAGCGGGGGGTATGGCTACACCTTC.

The V gene is TRBV28, the J gene TRBJ1-3; tentatively, D is TRBD1 (5 bases). The CDR3 contains 11 residues. The germline V gene encodes CDR1 MDHEN and CDR2 SYDVKM. Between the trimmed V and J ends, which lost 8 bases and 8 bases, there was a span of 10 bases. The CDR3 region is CASSRGYTIYF. CDR3 nucleotides: TGTGCCAGCTCAAGGGGTTACACCATATATTTT.

CDR3 residues: CASSLVGGRSRYNEQFF. The CDR3 DNA reads as TGTGCCAGCAGCTTAGTGGGCGGGAGGAGCAGATACAATGAGCAGTTCTTC. The chain carries TRBV11-2 and TRBJ2-1; 8 nucleotides align to TRBD2. CDR3 length: 17 residues. Germline V gene data show CDR1 as SGHAT and CDR2 as FQNNGV. After removal of 1 base from V and 4 bases from J, the junction contained 9 bases not matched to a gene.

V usage is TRBV7-3 and J usage is TRBJ2-1; 8 bases are shared with TRBD1. Germline lookup yields CDR1 SGHTA and CDR2 FQGTGA. Trimming at V came to 5 bases and at J to 2 bases, leaving 5 bases not matched to a gene. The CDR3 covers 15 residues. The CDR3 coding sequence is TGTGCCAGCAGCAATGACAGGGGTACCTACAATGAGCAGTTCTTC. Its translation is CASSNDRGTYNEQFF.

The chain uses TRBV9 and TRBJ2-1, with TRBD2 matching 9 bases. The CDR3 sequence is 17 residues long. Germline CDR1 SGDLS, CDR2 YYNGEE. Trimming at V came to 3 bases and at J to 7 bases, leaving 14 bases not matched to a gene. The CDR3 DNA reads TGTGCCAGCAGCGCCCCGCGGCAGCGGGGGGCCCAGAATGAGCAGTTCTTC. It encodes CASSAPRQRGAQNEQFF.

The chain recombines TRBV25-1 with TRBJ2-2; 10 bases are shared with TRBD1. There are 16 residues in the CDR3. Trimming took 3 bases from V and 5 from J; bases not matched to a gene: 6. The V gene's germline CDR1 is MGHDK and CDR2 SYGVNS. CDR3 loop: CASSDSPDRGTGELFF. CDR3 DNA sequence: TGTGCCAGCAGTGATTCCCCGGACAGGGGGACCGGGGAGCTGTTTTTT.

The chain recombines TRBV5-4 with TRBJ2-7; a possible D gene is TRBD1 (5 bases). Trimming took 0 bases from V and 4 from J, leaving 11 bases between them. This CDR3 is 14 amino acids long. Germline V CDR1 and CDR2: SGHNT, YYREEE (reference sequence). The CDR3 here is CASSLDPGNYEQYF. CDR3 DNA: TGTGCCAGCAGCTTGGACCCAGGGAATTACGAGCAGTACTTC.

The rearrangement joins TRBV21-1 to TRBJ2-1; no DNA check was done on the table's D call, TRBD1. TRBV21-1 has pseudogene status. This CDR3 region has 16 residues. In DNA, the CDR3 is TGTGCCAGCACGCTTGTTTGGGATGGGGGCAACAATGAGCAGTTCTTC. Translation: CASTLVWDGGNNEQFF.

The chain recombines TRBV5-1 with TRBJ2-3, with 10 bases aligning to TRBD1. From germline, CDR1 is SGHRS and CDR2 YFSETQ. The CDR3 length is 15 residues. V was clipped by 4 bases and J by 2 bases; unmatched bases: 4. CDR3 sequence reads: CASSKGQGYTDTQYF. The CDR3, as DNA: TGCGCCAGCAGCAAGGGACAGGGGTACACAGATACGCAGTATTTT.

V and J are TRBV7-9 and TRBJ2-7, with 7 bases fitting TRBD2. V lost 2 bases to trimming and J lost 6 bases; unmatched junction nucleotides: 4. The CDR3 covers 13 residues. The V gene's germline CDR1 is SEHNR and CDR2 FQNEAQ (reference sequence). The CDR3 region is CASSLLTGGEQYF. CDR3 in DNA: TGTGCCAGCAGCTTACTAACGGGGGGCGAGCAGTACTTC.

The chain couples TRBV13 to TRBJ2-7; possible D gene TRBD2, 6 bases. The CDR3 contains 15 residues. Germline CDR1 PRHDT, CDR2 FYEKMQ (reference sequence). The ends were cut back, 3 bases at V and 0 bases at J, with 12 bases in the middle. CDR3 residues: CASSLSAGSSYEQYF. The CDR3 DNA follows: TGTGCCAGCAGCTTGTCCGCGGGGAGCTCCTACGAGCAGTACTTC.

The gene calls are TRBV6-6 and TRBJ1-6, with 8 bases that match TRBD1. This CDR3 contains 15 residues. Germline-derived CDR1 and CDR2 are MNHNY and SVGAGI (reference sequence). The J segment lost 7 bases and the V segment lost 2 bases, leaving 4 bases of the junction unmatched. The CDR3 bases are TGTGCCAGCAGTTACCAGGGGGCGGAAAATTCACCCCTCCACTTT. It yields the protein CASSYQGAENSPLHF.

This clone was observed once. The genes are TRBV14 and TRBJ1-2; D unresolved. The length of the CDR3 is 16 residues. Trimming pared 1 base from V and 5 bases from J, leaving 17 bases between. Germline V gene sequence: CDR1 SGHDN, CDR2 FVKESK. CDR3 residues: CASSQAIIGSWYGYTF. CDR3 in DNA: TGTGCCAGCAGCCAAGCTATAATCGGGAGTTGGTATGGCTACACCTTC. The entire variable domain, with the rest obtained from reference TRBV14 and TRBJ1-2, is as follows: EAGVTQFPSHSVIEKGQTVTLRCDPISGHDNLYWYRRVMGKEIKFLLHFVKESKQDESGMPNNRFLAERTGGTYSTLKVQPAELEDSGVYFCASSQAIIGSWYGYTFGSGTRLTVV.

V usage is TRBV19 and J usage is TRBJ1-2; D remains ambiguous. Trimming stripped 3 bases from V and 4 bases from J, with 9 bases between. The CDR3 totals 13 residues. Germline lookup yields CDR1 LNHDA and CDR2 SQIVND (reference sequence). CDR3 nucleotide sequence: TGTGCCAGTAGTATGGAGGAGGGCTATGGCTACACCTTC. Translating it yields CASSMEEGYGYTF.

This chain connects TRBV29-1 to TRBJ1-2, with a weak D call TRBD1 (5 bases). Looked up from germline, CDR1 is SQVTM and CDR2 is ANQGSEA. The CDR3 sequence is 14 residues long. The V and J ends lost 4 bases and 5 bases respectively, with 17 bases between them. DNA for the CDR3: TGCAGCGTTGTGGAAGGGGTGTTTAGGTATGGCTACACCTTC. Protein: CSVVEGVFRYGYTF.